One and the same sample provided the 18 T cell receptor beta chains below, sequenced in a study of T cell changes during pregnancy in multiple sclerosis. TCRdb's copy holds only in-frame clones and misses some; the assay was immunoSEQ multiplex PCR. The sample has approximately 37,000 clones; about 93% are singletons. Specimen: CD4+ T cells from peripheral blood mononuclear cells, collected in the third trimester of pregnancy. The source of these receptors is a female donor in good health, enrolled as a control in a pregnancy study.

This clone appeared once. V and J are TRBV27 and TRBJ1-6, with TRBD1 as a possible D gene (5 bases). The CDR3 runs 14 residues. The V gene's germline CDR1 is MNHEY and CDR2 SMNVEV (reference sequence). V was clipped by 10 bases and J by 5 bases, with 15 bases between them. The CDR3 loop is CATKADRDNSPLHF. As DNA, the CDR3 is TGTGCCACGAAAGCCGACAGAGATAATTCACCCCTCCACTTT.

This clone was seen more than once but under ten times. This chain joins TRBV6-5 and TRBJ2-3, with a tentative D call TRBD1 (6 bases). The CDR3 covers 15 residues. V was clipped by 6 bases and J by 0 bases, with 13 bases between them. Germline CDR1 MNHEY, CDR2 SVGAGI. For the CDR3, the DNA is TGTGCCAGCAGGAAGGGGGAAACGAGCACAGATACGCAGTATTTT. Its translation: CASRKGETSTDTQYF.

This clone appeared once. V gene TRBV6-5 combines with J gene TRBJ1-1, with 9 bases identical to TRBD1. The CDR3 runs to 15 residues. The junction had 5 bases not matched to a gene; V was cut back by 5 bases and J by 1 base. From germline, CDR1 is MNHEY and CDR2 SVGAGI. The CDR3 DNA sequence: TGTGCCAGCAGTAAAGAGGGACAGGGGAACACTGAAGCTTTCTTT. It specifies CASSKEGQGNTEAFF.

The CDR3 DNA sequence: TGCGCCAGCAGTCCGGGACAGGGGGGGCCCTCTGGGGCCAACGTCCTGACTTTC. Translation: CASSPGQGGPSGANVLTF. The chain carries TRBV5-1 and TRBJ2-6; 11 bases line up with TRBD1. Germline V lookup: CDR1 SGHRS, CDR2 YFSETQ. V trimming: 5 bases; J trimming: 0 bases; junction bases outside the gene matches: 7. This CDR3 spans 18 amino acids. Complete variable domain (other parts from reference TRBV5-1 and TRBJ2-6): KAGVTQTPRYLIKTRGQQVTLSCSPISGHRSVSWYQQTPGQGLQFLFEYFSETQRNKGNFPGRFSGRQFSNSRSEMNVSTLELGDSALYLCASSPGQGGPSGANVLTFGAGSRLTVL.

The chain uses TRBV19 and TRBJ1-2, with D possibly TRBD1 on 5 matching bases. There are 14 residues in the CDR3. Trimming took off 11 bases at V and 1 base at J, with 17 bases between the two ends. The V gene's germline CDR1 is LNHDA and CDR2 SQIVND (reference sequence). The CDR3 reads CASKRGEFNYGYTF. The CDR3 region has the DNA TGTGCCTCGAAGCGGGGGGAATTTAACTATGGCTACACCTTC.

The chain links TRBV5-1 to TRBJ2-7; 14 bases fit TRBD2. With 4 bases clipped from V and 3 bases from J, the junction kept 9 bases outside the gene matches. The CDR3 runs 17 residues. The germline V gene has CDR1 SGHRS and CDR2 YFSETQ. The CDR3 nucleotides are TGCGCCAGCAGCGTGGGACTAGCGGGAGTTTCCGGCTACGAGCAGTACTTC. This encodes CASSVGLAGVSGYEQYF.

The CDR3 loop is CASSPLSDMYAGELFF. CDR3 bases: TGTGCCAGCAGCCCGCTGTCGGACATGTACGCCGGGGAGCTGTTTTTT. The chain carries TRBV7-3 and TRBJ2-2, with D perhaps matching TRBD1 (5 bases). V lost 5 bases and J 6 bases, leaving 19 bases between the germline ends. CDR3 size: 16 residues. Per the germline V gene, CDR1 is SGHTA and CDR2 is FQGTGA.

This chain links TRBV2 with TRBJ2-3; 8 bases are shared with TRBD2. The V gene end was trimmed by 7 bases and the J gene end by 2 bases; junction bases not matched to a gene: 8. CDR1 and CDR2 (germline): SNHLY, FYNNEI. The CDR3 has 15 residues. CDR3 residues: CASNRLASTTDTQYF. The CDR3 DNA sequence: TGTGCCAGCAACCGACTAGCGAGTACCACAGATACGCAGTATTTT.

The chain recombines TRBV30 with TRBJ1-2; D is uncertain. With 0 bases removed from V and 8 bases from J, the gap between germline ends came to 13 bases. There are 13 residues in the CDR3. Germline CDR1 and CDR2: GTSNPN and SVGIG (reference sequence). The CDR3 here is CAWSVPADGGYTF. In nucleotides, the CDR3 is TGTGCCTGGAGTGTACCTGCAGACGGGGGCTACACCTTC.

This chain connects TRBV2 to TRBJ2-5; 10 bases line up with TRBD1. Germline-derived CDR1 and CDR2 are SNHLY and FYNNEI. Losses at the gene ends were 4 bases for V and 5 bases for J; bases not matched to a gene: 1. There are 13 residues in the CDR3. This chain's CDR3 is CASSGQGAETQYF. DNA of the CDR3: TGTGCCAGCAGTGGACAGGGGGCGGAGACCCAGTACTTC.

The CDR3 reads CASSFTRTGGNEQFF. The CDR3 DNA follows: TGTGCCAGCAGTTTCACCCGGACAGGGGGCAATGAGCAGTTCTTC. The gene calls are TRBV28 and TRBJ2-1; 10 bases agree with TRBD1. The CDR3 is made up of 15 amino acids. Germline V gene lookup returns CDR1 MDHEN and CDR2 SYDVKM. V gave up 3 bases and J gave up 6 bases; unmatched junction bases: 5.

This sequence joins TRBV5-1 and TRBJ1-4; the match to TRBD1 covers 9 bases. This CDR3 comprises 15 residues. Per germline, CDR1 SGHRS and CDR2 YFSETQ. V gave up 2 bases and J gave up 5 bases; unmatched junction bases: 4. CDR3 coding DNA: TGCGCCAGCAGCTTATACGGGACAGGGAATGAAAAACTGTTTTTT. Translating it yields CASSLYGTGNEKLFF.

The rearrangement links TRBV30 to TRBJ1-2, with D tentatively TRBD1 (5 bases). The V end lost 3 bases, the J end lost 3 bases, and 8 bases lay between the germline ends. The CDR3 covers 12 residues. Germline CDR1 reads GTSNPN; CDR2 reads SVGIG (reference sequence). The CDR3: CAWRPGDYGYTF. CDR3 in DNA: TGTGCCTGGAGACCGGGGGACTATGGCTACACCTTC.

The J gene is TRBJ2-5, the V gene TRBV28, with TRBD2 as a possible D gene (6 bases). V was pared by 6 bases and J by 4 bases, with 12 bases between. Per germline, CDR1 MDHEN and CDR2 SYDVKM. There are 13 residues in the CDR3. The CDR3 bases are TGTGCCAGCAGGCGGGACGGTCCAGAGACCCAGTACTTC. Translating gives CASRRDGPETQYF.

V gene TRBV27 combines with J gene TRBJ1-6; 8 nucleotides align to TRBD1. Per germline, CDR1 MNHEY and CDR2 SMNVEV (reference sequence). This CDR3 comprises 16 residues. V dropped 1 base and J dropped 6; count of bases not matched to a gene: 5. The CDR3 DNA is TGTGCCAGCAGTTTATACGGACAGGGAGGTAATTCACCCCTCCACTTT. Amino acid sequence: CASSLYGQGGNSPLHF.

This clone has just one count. This sequence joins TRBV4-2 and TRBJ2-1, with 11 bases fitting TRBD2. The V gene end was trimmed by 1 base and the J gene end by 7 bases; junction bases not matched to a gene: 6. The CDR3 extends over 16 amino acids. Germline CDR1 is LGHNA and CDR2 is YNFKEQ. The CDR3 region is CASSQVSGGAGNEQFF. CDR3 in DNA: TGTGCCAGCAGCCAAGTTAGCGGGGGGGCCGGGAATGAGCAGTTCTTC.

The DNA of the CDR3 is TGTGCCAGCAGCGTACGCTTGCCTAGCGGGAGCAATGAGCAGTTCTTC. Translating it yields CASSVRLPSGSNEQFF. The chain carries TRBV9 and TRBJ2-1, with 10 bases lining up with TRBD2. J gave up 6 bases and V 1 base, and 7 bases lay outside the gene matches. In germline, CDR1 is SGDLS, CDR2 YYNGEE. This CDR3 region has 16 residues.

The J gene is TRBJ1-2, the V gene TRBV6-6; D gene uncertain. The CDR3 loop spans 13 amino acids. Trimming removed 2 bases at V and 4 bases at J, with 8 bases between. The V gene's germline CDR1 is MNHNY and CDR2 SVGAGI (reference sequence). The CDR3 DNA reads TGTGCCAGCAGTTACACGAGTCCCTATGGCTACACCTTC. The encoded protein is CASSYTSPYGYTF.